This T cell receptor beta chain was found in a study of beta chain features in type 1 diabetes. Study conclusions and caveats: Insertion counts at VDJ junctions were lower in type 1 diabetes patients, who also showed more deletions there. TCRB CDR3 length was moderately but significantly reduced in all four CD4+ subsets of Type 1 diabetes patients. Any HLA type influence on TCRB rearrangement was left unresolved here.

The whole isolated RNA underwent reverse transcription, so sequencing captured expressed TCRB transcripts. The repertoire was sequenced with immunoSEQ multiplex PCR; TCRdb's copy has only in-frame clones and lacks some. The data contain fewer than 550,000 clones, about an eighth of them singletons. V was trimmed by 0 bases and J by 2 bases, leaving 5 bases between them. The CDR3 has 13 amino acids. Germline CDR1 reads GTSNPN; CDR2 reads SVGIG (reference sequence). This clone was recorded a few times. The target antigen is unknown. Other DNA sequences within the sample encode an identical CDR3. The TCR originated in a woman between 18 and 29 years old in good health. Sequenced sample: naive CD4+ T cells from blood. V is TRBV30 and J is TRBJ1-5; unclear D gene. The CDR3 nucleotides read TGTGCCTGGAGTGTACGCGGCAATCAGCCCCAGCATTTT. This gives the protein CAWSVRGNQPQHF. The full variable domain, completed using reference TRBV30 and TRBJ1-5, is SQTIHQWPATLVQPVGSPLSLECTVEGTSNPNLYWYRQAAGRGLQLLFYSVGIGQISSEVPQNLSASRPQDRQFILSSKKLLLSDSGFYLCAWSVRGNQPQHFGDGTRLSIL.